A single sample is the source of the 8 T cell receptor beta chains below, sequenced in a study of blood T cell repertoires in COVID-19. The assay was immunoSEQ multiplex PCR, and TCRdb's table has in-frame clones only and misses some. The profile shows 200,000 to 300,000 clones, around 87% of them singletons. Sequenced material: PBMCs or T cells enriched from blood (not recorded which). The receptors derive from a woman aged 40 to 50 with acute COVID-19.

V gene TRBV2 combines with J gene TRBJ1-1; D is perhaps TRBD1 (5 bases). The CDR3 spans 17 residues. Trimming took 3 bases from V and 0 from J, leaving 17 bases between them. From germline, CDR1 is SNHLY and CDR2 FYNNEI. CDR3 region: CASSDDRGGDLNTEAFF. CDR3 nucleotides: TGTGCCAGCAGTGATGACCGTGGCGGGGACTTGAACACTGAAGCTTTCTTT.

This clone was found a few times. The chain is built from TRBV12-3 or TRBV12-4 and TRBJ2-2; D not resolved. The CDR3 consists of 13 residues. The CDR3 reads CADAVRNTGELFF. The CDR3 coding sequence is TGTGCAGATGCGGTTAGGAACACCGGGGAGCTGTTTTTT.

The J gene is TRBJ2-1, the V gene TRBV5-1; maybe TRBD2 (5 bases). The CDR3 spans 13 residues. Trimming stripped 1 base from V and 8 bases from J, with 10 bases between. Germline-derived CDR1 and CDR2 are SGHRS and YFSETQ. As DNA, the CDR3 is TGCGCCAGCAGCTTGAGGCTAGCTGATGAGCAGTTCTTC. Translating it yields CASSLRLADEQFF.

In DNA form, the CDR3 reads TGCGCCAGCAGCCTGAGGACTAGCGGGGAAGAGACCCAGTACTTC. Its translation: CASSLRTSGEETQYF. The gene calls are TRBV5-1 and TRBJ2-5; 12 positions agree with TRBD2. The CDR3 extends over 15 amino acids. V lost 4 bases and J lost 3; bases outside the gene matches: 4. Germline lookup yields CDR1 SGHRS and CDR2 YFSETQ.

The V gene is TRBV5-6, the J gene TRBJ1-2; no clear D. The CDR3 covers 15 residues. V lost 2 bases to trimming and J lost 7 bases, with 18 bases between them. In germline, CDR1 is SGHDT, CDR2 YYEEEE. The CDR3: CASSFDPGSLTGYTF. The CDR3 coding sequence is TGTGCCAGCAGCTTCGATCCGGGGTCTCTGACTGGCTACACCTTC. The whole variable domain, filled in from reference TRBV5-6 and TRBJ1-2, reads DAGVTQSPTHLIKTRGQQVTLRCSPKSGHDTVSWYQQALGQGPQFIFQYYEEEERQRGNFPDRFSGHQFPNYSSELNVNALLLGDSALYLCASSFDPGSLTGYTFGSGTRLTVV.

The chain has TRBV27 and TRBJ1-1, with 9 bases that match TRBD1. This CDR3 contains 14 residues. The germline CDR1 and CDR2 sequences are MNHEY and SMNVEV (reference sequence). V lost 3 bases to trimming and J lost 4 bases; unmatched junction nucleotides: 3. CDR3 sequence: CASSLGQGRTEAFF. CDR3 in DNA: TGTGCCAGCAGTTTGGGACAGGGCCGCACTGAAGCTTTCTTT.

The chain uses TRBV19 and TRBJ1-4, with D uncertain. Germline lookup yields CDR1 LNHDA and CDR2 SQIVND (reference sequence). The CDR3 totals 14 residues. V dropped 8 bases and J dropped 0 bases, with 10 bases sitting between them. In DNA, the CDR3 is TGTGCCAGTGGAAACAGAGCAACTAATGAAAAACTGTTTTTT. Translating it yields CASGNRATNEKLFF. Full variable domain (remainder filled in from reference TRBV19 and TRBJ1-4): DGGITQSPKYLFRKEGQNVTLSCEQNLNHDAMYWYRQDPGQGLRLIYYSQIVNDFQKGDIAEGYSVSREKKESFPLTVTSAQKNPTAFYLCASGNRATNEKLFFGSGTQLSVL.

The gene calls are TRBV24-1 and TRBJ2-7; D is ambiguous. Germline V gives CDR1 KGHDR, CDR2 SFDVKD. The CDR3 contains 14 residues. V lost 2 bases and J lost 8, with 15 bases in between. CDR3 in DNA: TGTGCCACCAGTGATTCGACTCCCCCGATCAAGCAGTACTTC. Protein product: CATSDSTPPIKQYF.